This entry describes one T cell receptor (beta chain). The same CDR3 is also encoded by other DNA sequences in this sample. The sample is drawn from a study of cytomegalovirus exposure and HLA in healthy donors. CDR3 length equals 15 residues. CDR1 and CDR2 (germline): LNHDA, SQIVND (reference sequence). Trimming stripped 3 bases from V and 2 bases from J, with 11 bases between. The PCR ran on 60 Vbeta and 13 Jbeta primers. Libraries were prepared by immunoSEQ multiplex PCR; TCRdb keeps only in-frame clonotypes and omits some of them. This sample has about 120,000 clones, with approximately 80% found just once.

The sequencing sample was made of PBMCs. The receptor was isolated from a man under 40 in good health and CMV-seropositive. V gene TRBV19 combines with J gene TRBJ1-5; D uncertain. The CDR3 here is CASSIGLRGNQPQHF. The CDR3 DNA reads TGTGCCAGTAGTATCGGATTACGGGGCAATCAGCCCCAGCATTTT.